Sequencing of this TCR beta chain was carried out in a study of cytomegalovirus exposure and HLA in healthy donors. Study overall: There were some 81 million unique TCRs (from HLA-typed donors) in an early data release. Notes on the study in general: Despite most TCR sequences being rare, some public TCRs occurred in many donors. Researchers catalogued roughly 150 TCR beta chains as cytomegalovirus-associated.

Points on this clone: What it binds is unknown.

Researchers ran the PCR with 60 Vbeta and 13 Jbeta primers. Assay used: immunoSEQ multiplex PCR; TCRdb lists only in-frame clones, some missing. The table lists 130,000 to 150,000 clones. The CDR3 covers 15 residues. Per the germline V gene, CDR1 is GTSNPN and CDR2 is SVGIG (reference sequence). J lost 6 bases, V lost 5 bases, and 13 bases had no gene match. The donors, nominally healthy at sampling, likely had unrecorded immune exposures. The chain has TRBV30 and TRBJ2-1; 7 nucleotides agree with TRBD1. The sequence came from a male donor in good health and CMV-seronegative. Sequencing was performed on PBMCs. For the CDR3, the DNA is TGTGCCTGGGCGGTCGGTATCGGGACAGTCAATGAGCAGTTCTTC. Translating gives CAWAVGIGTVNEQFF.